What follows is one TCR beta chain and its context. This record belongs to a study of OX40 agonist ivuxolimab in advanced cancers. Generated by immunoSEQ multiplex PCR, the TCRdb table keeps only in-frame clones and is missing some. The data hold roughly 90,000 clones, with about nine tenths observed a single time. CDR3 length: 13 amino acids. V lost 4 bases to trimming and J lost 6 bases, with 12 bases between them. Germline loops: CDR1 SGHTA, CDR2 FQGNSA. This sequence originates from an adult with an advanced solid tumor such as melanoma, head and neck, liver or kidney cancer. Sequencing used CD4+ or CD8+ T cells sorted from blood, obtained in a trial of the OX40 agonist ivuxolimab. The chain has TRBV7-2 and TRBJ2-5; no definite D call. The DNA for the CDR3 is TGTGCCAGCAGCTCCCAGATCCCCCAGACCCAGTACTTC. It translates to CASSSQIPQTQYF.